These 10 T cell receptor beta chains were all obtained from the same sample, sequenced in a study of Tregs in tolerant kidney transplant recipients. Sequencing was performed with immunoSEQ multiplex PCR; in TCRdb, only in-frame clones are kept and a portion is missing. The repertoire consists of 50,000 to 80,000 clones, with roughly 98% occurring once and the leading ten covering 0.34%. The sample consisted of Tregs from blood, taken before the transplant. These receptors all stem from a human donor who received a combined kidney and bone marrow transplant.

The rearrangement uses TRBV2 and TRBJ1-2; tentative D call: TRBD1 (5 bases). This CDR3 comprises 14 residues. V lost 6 bases and J 2 bases, leaving 13 bases between the germline ends. CDR1 SNHLY and CDR2 FYNNEI come from the germline V gene. The CDR3 sequence: CASSADSFNYGYTF. CDR3 in DNA: TGTGCCAGCAGCGCTGACAGTTTCAACTATGGCTACACCTTC.

This clone was seen once. The genes are TRBV15 and TRBJ2-3; 8 positions match TRBD1. CDR1 is LNHNV, CDR2 YYDKDF, per germline (reference sequence). The length of the CDR3 is 18 residues. V shed 1 base and J 3 bases; nucleotides not matched to a gene: 12. The CDR3 protein is CATSRGRDRRLRTDTQYF. The CDR3 DNA reads as TGTGCCACCAGCAGAGGAAGGGACAGGCGGCTTAGGACAGATACGCAGTATTTT.

The CDR3: CSVESGTGSFF. The CDR3 nucleotides read TGCAGCGTTGAAAGCGGGACAGGGTCGTTCTTC. The chain is built from TRBV29-1 and TRBJ2-1, with TRBD1 matching over 9 bases. Germline V gene lookup returns CDR1 SQVTM and CDR2 ANQGSEA. This CDR3 region has 11 residues. Losses at the gene ends were 2 bases for V and 15 bases for J; bases not matched to a gene: 5.

The genes are TRBV11-3 and TRBJ2-1; the match to TRBD1 covers 7 bases. After removal of 5 bases from V and 3 bases from J, the junction contained 4 bases not matched to a gene. The CDR3 has 14 residues. In germline, CDR1 is SGHNT, CDR2 YENEEA. The CDR3, as DNA: TGTGCCAGCAGCCCCGGGACAGTCTACAATGAGCAGTTCTTC. Protein product: CASSPGTVYNEQFF. Together with reference TRBV11-3 and TRBJ2-1, the CDR3 gives the full variable domain: EAGVVQSPRYKIIEKKQPVAFWCNPISGHNTLYWYLQNLGQGPELLIRYENEEAVDDSQLPKDRFSAERLKGVDSTLKIQPAELGDSAVYLCASSPGTVYNEQFFGPGTRLTVL.

J is TRBJ1-1 and V is TRBV12-2; TRBD1, the table's D call, was not compared with the DNA. TRBV12-2 corresponds to a pseudogene. The CDR3 loop spans 18 amino acids. CDR3 sequence reads: CASRLVAPAPRGNTEAFF. For the CDR3, the DNA is TGTGCAAGTCGCTTAGTTGCCCCAGCCCCCAGGGGGAACACTGAAGCTTTCTTT.

The chain combines TRBV7-2 with TRBJ1-3; unclear D gene. V lost 1 base to trimming and J lost 0 bases, with 13 bases between them. CDR1 is SGHTA and CDR2 is FQGNSA in the germline V gene. CDR3 length equals 17 residues. CDR3 amino acids: CASSLGARPISGNTIYF. For the CDR3, the DNA is TGTGCCAGCAGCTTAGGGGCACGGCCAATCTCTGGAAACACCATATATTTT.

The chain links TRBV7-3 to TRBJ2-2; 9 positions agree with TRBD2. Trimming removed 2 bases from V and 7 bases from J; junction bases left unmatched: 5. From germline, CDR1 is SGHTA and CDR2 FQGTGA. This CDR3 is built from 15 residues. As DNA, the CDR3 is TGTGCCAGCAGCTTACTAGCGGGGCCCAGCGGGGAGCTGTTTTTT. Amino acids: CASSLLAGPSGELFF.

The V call is TRBV5-1, the J call TRBJ2-7, with 10 nucleotides matching TRBD2. V shed 4 bases and J 3 bases; nucleotides not matched to a gene: 10. CDR1 SGHRS and CDR2 YFSETQ come from the germline V gene. CDR3 size: 16 residues. The CDR3 nucleotides are TGCGCCAGCAGCCTGGGAGGGCTAGCGGGGGTCTACGAGCAGTACTTC. Its protein product is CASSLGGLAGVYEQYF. Full variable domain (missing parts from reference TRBV5-1 and TRBJ2-7): KAGVTQTPRYLIKTRGQQVTLSCSPISGHRSVSWYQQTPGQGLQFLFEYFSETQRNKGNFPGRFSGRQFSNSRSEMNVSTLELGDSALYLCASSLGGLAGVYEQYFGPGTRLTVT.

The genes are TRBV4-1 and TRBJ1-1; 8 bases align to TRBD1. The V segment lost 3 bases and the J segment 2 bases; nucleotides outside the gene matches: 8. Germline V gives CDR1 MGHRA, CDR2 YSYEKL. This CDR3 has 16 amino acids. The CDR3, as DNA: TGCGCCAGCAGCCACCGGACAGGGTCTTTTAACACTGAAGCTTTCTTT. It yields the protein CASSHRTGSFNTEAFF.

This clone was seen a single time. V usage is TRBV7-2 and J usage is TRBJ2-3; the match to TRBD2 covers 8 bases. CDR3 length: 18 amino acids. Losses at the gene ends were 2 bases for V and 4 bases for J; bases not matched to a gene: 14. Germline V gene data show CDR1 as SGHTA and CDR2 as FQGNSA. This CDR3 is CASSLIVYGGGLPDTQYF. CDR3 nucleotides: TGTGCCAGCAGCTTAATCGTTTACGGGGGGGGGCTCCCAGATACGCAGTATTTT.